The entry below gives a single T cell receptor (beta chain) sequence along with its context. The target antigen is unknown. This entry is derived from a study of blood T cells in healthy people across ages. Notes on the study in general: Diversity figures based on one million T cells were deemed too low.

Extractions gave at least 5 micrograms of total RNA per sample. With a J-beta primer mix and a sample-barcoded 5' primer, a second PCR ran roughly 6 to 11 cycles. TCRdb analysed the 5' RACE reads with MiXCR anew, one entry per CDR3 protein. Here the sample spans 550,000 to 650,000 distinct CDR3 sequences, approximately 26% being singletons. CDR1 LNHDA and CDR2 SQIVND come from the germline V gene (reference sequence). Unmatched junction bases numbered 5, after V lost 4 bases and J lost 1 base. CDR3 size: 16 residues. These data were likewise used in another study, on T cells of mothers and their children.

The sample taken for sequencing was blood. The TCR comes from a boy younger than 10 in good health. The chain uses TRBV19 and TRBJ2-1; 9 nucleotides align to TRBD1. CDR3 sequence (DNA): TGTGCCAGTAGTACCTGGACAGGGGATTCCTACAATGAGCAGTTCTTC. Protein sequence: CASSTWTGDSYNEQFF.